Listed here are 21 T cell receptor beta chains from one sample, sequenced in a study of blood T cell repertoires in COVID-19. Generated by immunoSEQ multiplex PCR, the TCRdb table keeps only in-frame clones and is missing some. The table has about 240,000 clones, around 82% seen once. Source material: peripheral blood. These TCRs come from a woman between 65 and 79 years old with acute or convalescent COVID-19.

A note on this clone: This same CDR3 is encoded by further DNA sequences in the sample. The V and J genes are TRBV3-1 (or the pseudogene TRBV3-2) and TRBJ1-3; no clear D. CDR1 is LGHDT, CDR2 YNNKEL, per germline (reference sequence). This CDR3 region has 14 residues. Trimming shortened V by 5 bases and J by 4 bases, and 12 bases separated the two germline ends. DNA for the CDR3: TGTGCCAGCAGCTCGGGTGTTTCAGGAAACACCATATATTTT. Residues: CASSSGVSGNTIYF.

The CDR3 sequence is CASRPPGQASGNTIYF. In nucleotides, the CDR3 is TGTGCCAGCAGACCCCCGGGACAGGCGTCTGGAAACACCATATATTTT. This chain joins TRBV28 and TRBJ1-3; 8 nucleotides agree with TRBD1. The CDR3 sequence is 16 residues long. CDR1 and CDR2 (germline): MDHEN, SYDVKM. Unmatched junction bases numbered 8, after V lost 6 bases and J lost 1 base. Full variable domain (missing parts from reference TRBV28 and TRBJ1-3): DVKVTQSSRYLVKRTGEKVFLECVQDMDHENMFWYRQDPGLGLRLIYFSYDVKMKEKGDIPEGYSVSREKKERFSLILESASTNQTSMYLCASRPPGQASGNTIYFGEGSWLTVV.

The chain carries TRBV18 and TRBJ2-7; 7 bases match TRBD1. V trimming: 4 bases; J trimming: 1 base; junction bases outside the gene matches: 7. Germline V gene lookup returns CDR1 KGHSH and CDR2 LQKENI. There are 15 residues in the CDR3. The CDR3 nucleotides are TGTGCCAGCTCACTTGGACAGGCTGTATCCTACGAGCAGTACTTC. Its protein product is CASSLGQAVSYEQYF.

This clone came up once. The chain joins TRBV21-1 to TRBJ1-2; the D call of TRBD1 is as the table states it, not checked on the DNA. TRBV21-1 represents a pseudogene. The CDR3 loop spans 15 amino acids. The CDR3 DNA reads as TGTGCCAGCAGCAAAGAGAAGGACAGGGTGTATGGCTACACCTTC. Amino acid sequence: CASSKEKDRVYGYTF.

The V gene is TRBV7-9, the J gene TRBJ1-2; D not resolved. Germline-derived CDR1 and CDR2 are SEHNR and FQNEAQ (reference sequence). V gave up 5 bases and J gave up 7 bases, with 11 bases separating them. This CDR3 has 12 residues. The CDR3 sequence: CASSAPPGGYTF. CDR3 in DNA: TGTGCCAGCAGCGCGCCACCTGGTGGCTACACCTTC.

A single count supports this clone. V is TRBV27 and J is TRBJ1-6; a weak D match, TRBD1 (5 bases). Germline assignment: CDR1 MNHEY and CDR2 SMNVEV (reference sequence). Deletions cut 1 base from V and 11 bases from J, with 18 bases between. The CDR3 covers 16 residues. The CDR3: CASSLWGTGGDAPLHF. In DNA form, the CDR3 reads TGTGCCAGCAGTTTATGGGGCACCGGTGGGGATGCACCCCTCCACTTT.

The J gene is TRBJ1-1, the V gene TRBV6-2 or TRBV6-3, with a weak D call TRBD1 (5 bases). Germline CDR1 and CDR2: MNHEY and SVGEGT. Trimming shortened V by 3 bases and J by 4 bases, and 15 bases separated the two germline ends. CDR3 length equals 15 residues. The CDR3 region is CASSYSGVWGTEAFF. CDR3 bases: TGTGCCAGCAGTTATTCGGGGGTATGGGGCACTGAAGCTTTCTTT.

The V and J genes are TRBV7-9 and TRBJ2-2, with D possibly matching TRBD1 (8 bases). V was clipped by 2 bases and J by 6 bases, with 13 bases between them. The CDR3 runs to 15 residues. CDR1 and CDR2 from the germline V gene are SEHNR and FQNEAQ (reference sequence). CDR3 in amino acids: CASSLRQGRAGELFF. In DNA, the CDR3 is TGTGCCAGCAGCTTACGACAGGGGAGGGCCGGGGAGCTGTTTTTT. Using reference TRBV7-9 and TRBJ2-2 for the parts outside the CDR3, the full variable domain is DTGVSQNPRHKITKRGQNVTFRCDPISEHNRLYWYRQTLGQGPEFLTYFQNEAQLEKSRLLSDRFSAERPKGSFSTLEIQRTEQGDSAMYLCASSLRQGRAGELFFGEGSRLTVL.

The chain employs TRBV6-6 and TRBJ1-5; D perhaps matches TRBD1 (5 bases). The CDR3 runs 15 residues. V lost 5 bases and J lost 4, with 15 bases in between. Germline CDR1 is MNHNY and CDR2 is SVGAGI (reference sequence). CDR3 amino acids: CASSNVGGSNQPQHF. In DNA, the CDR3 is TGTGCCAGCAGTAACGTTGGGGGGTCGAATCAGCCCCAGCATTTT.

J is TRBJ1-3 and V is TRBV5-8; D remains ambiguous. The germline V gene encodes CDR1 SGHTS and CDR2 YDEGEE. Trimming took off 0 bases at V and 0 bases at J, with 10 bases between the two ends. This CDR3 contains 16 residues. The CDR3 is CASSLVVLSSGNTIYF. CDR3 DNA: TGTGCCAGCAGCTTGGTTGTGTTGAGCTCTGGAAACACCATATATTTT.

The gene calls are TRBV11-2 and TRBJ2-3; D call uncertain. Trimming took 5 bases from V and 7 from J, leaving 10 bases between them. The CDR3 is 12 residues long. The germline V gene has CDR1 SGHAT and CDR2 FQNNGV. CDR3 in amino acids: CASSPSLYTQYF. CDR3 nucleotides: TGTGCCAGCAGCCCCTCCTTATATACGCAGTATTTT.

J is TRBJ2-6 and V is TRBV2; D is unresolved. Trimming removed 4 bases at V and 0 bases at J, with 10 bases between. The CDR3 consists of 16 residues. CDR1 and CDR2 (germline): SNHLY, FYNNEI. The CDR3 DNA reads TGTGCCAGCAGTGTGCAGGCCCACTCTGGGGCCAACGTCCTGACTTTC. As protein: CASSVQAHSGANVLTF.

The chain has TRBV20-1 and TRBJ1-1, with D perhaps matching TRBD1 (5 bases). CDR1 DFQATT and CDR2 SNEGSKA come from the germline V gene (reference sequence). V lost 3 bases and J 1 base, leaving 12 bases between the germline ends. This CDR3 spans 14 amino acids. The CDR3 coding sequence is TGCAGTGCTAGTCCCTTAACAGGGAACACTGAAGCTTTCTTT. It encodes CSASPLTGNTEAFF.

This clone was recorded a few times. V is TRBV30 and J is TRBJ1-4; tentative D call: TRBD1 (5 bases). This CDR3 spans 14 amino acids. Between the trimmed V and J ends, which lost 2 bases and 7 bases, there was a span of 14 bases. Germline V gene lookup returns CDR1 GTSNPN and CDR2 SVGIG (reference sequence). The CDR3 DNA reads TGTGCCTGGAGTAAACTTGGGGGAGGTGAAAAACTGTTTTTT. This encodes CAWSKLGGGEKLFF.

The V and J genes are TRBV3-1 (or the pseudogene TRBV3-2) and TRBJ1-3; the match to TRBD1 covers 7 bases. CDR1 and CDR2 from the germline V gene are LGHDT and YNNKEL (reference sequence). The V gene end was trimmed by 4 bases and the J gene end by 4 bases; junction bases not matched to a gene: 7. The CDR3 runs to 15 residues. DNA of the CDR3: TGTGCCAGCAGCCCCCGACAGGGTCGGGGAAACACCATATATTTT. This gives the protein CASSPRQGRGNTIYF.

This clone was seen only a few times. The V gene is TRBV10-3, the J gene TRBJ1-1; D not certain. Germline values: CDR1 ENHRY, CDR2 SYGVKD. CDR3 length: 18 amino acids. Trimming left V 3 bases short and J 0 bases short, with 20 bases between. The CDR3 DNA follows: TGTGCCATCAGTGATCTTCCGGGAACCAATTCCATGAACACTGAAGCTTTCTTT. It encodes CAISDLPGTNSMNTEAFF.

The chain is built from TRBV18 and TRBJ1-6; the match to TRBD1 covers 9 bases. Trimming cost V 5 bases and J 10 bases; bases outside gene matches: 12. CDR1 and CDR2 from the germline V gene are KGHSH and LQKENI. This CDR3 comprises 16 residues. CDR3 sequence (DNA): TGTGCCAGCTCATCTTATCCGGGACAGGGCGGATCACCCCTCCACTTT. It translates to CASSSYPGQGGSPLHF.

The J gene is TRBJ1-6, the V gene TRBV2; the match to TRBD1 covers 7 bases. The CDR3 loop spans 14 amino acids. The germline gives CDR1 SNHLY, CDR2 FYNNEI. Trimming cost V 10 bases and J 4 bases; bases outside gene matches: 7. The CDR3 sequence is CATTGTVYNSPLHF. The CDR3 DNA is TGTGCCACAACCGGGACAGTTTATAATTCACCCCTCCACTTT.

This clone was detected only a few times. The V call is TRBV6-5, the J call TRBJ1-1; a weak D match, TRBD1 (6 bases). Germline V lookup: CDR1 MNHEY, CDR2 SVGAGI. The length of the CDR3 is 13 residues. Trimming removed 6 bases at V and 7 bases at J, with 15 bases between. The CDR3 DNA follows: TGTGCCAGCAGCCGGGCCGGACAGCTTGAAGCTTTCTTT. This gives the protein CASSRAGQLEAFF.

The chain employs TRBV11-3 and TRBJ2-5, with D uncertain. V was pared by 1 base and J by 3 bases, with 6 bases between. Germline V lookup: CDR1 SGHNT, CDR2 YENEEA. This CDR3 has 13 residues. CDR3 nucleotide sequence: TGTGCCAGCAGCTTAGGAATAGAAGAGACCCAGTACTTC. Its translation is CASSLGIEETQYF.

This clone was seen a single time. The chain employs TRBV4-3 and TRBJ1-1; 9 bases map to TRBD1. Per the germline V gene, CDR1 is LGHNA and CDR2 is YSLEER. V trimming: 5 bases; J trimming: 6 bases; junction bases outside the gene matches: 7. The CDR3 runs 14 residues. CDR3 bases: TGCGCCAGCAGCTACACAGGGGGCAGGTCTGAAGCTTTCTTT. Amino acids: CASSYTGGRSEAFF.